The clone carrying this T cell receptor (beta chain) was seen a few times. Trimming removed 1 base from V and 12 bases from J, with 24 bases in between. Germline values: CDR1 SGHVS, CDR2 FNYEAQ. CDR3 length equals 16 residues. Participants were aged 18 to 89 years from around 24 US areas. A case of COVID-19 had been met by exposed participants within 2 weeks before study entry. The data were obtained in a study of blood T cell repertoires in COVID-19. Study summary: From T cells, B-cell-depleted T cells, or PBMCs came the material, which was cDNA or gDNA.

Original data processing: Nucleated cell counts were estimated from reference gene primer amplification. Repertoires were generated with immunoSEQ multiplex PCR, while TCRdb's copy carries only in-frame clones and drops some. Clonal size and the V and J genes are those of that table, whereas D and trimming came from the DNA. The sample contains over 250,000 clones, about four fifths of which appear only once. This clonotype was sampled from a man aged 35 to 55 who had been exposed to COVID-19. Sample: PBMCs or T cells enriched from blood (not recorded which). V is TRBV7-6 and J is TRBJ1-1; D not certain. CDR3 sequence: CASSLGGSAGRSWSFF. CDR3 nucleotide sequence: TGTGCCAGCAGCTTAGGAGGTAGTGCGGGGAGGTCGTGGTCTTTCTTT.